This section outlines one T cell receptor (beta chain) sequence together with its context. What it binds is unknown. The CDR3 extends over 16 amino acids. V was trimmed by 5 bases and J by 2 bases, leaving 18 bases between them. Germline V gene data show CDR1 as MNHEY and CDR2 as SMNVEV (reference sequence). The immunoSEQ assay was v3.0, run at survey level. This table comes from immunoSEQ multiplex PCR, and its TCRdb copy is limited to in-frame clones, with some not included. Of 13,000 to 15,000 clones listed, 77% are singletons. The sample is drawn from a study of long-term antiretroviral therapy in people with HIV. For the study at large: The earliest samples predate the 2015 immediate-ART recommendation by about a decade.

General observations from the study: The study found that diversity rose after ART but stayed below transplant donor controls. When set beside controls, HIV repertoires had CDR3 length ranges that were narrower.

The source of this sequence is a man aged 40-50 years with HIV. Here the sequenced sample was unsorted PBMCs, taken 1.3 years before starting antiretroviral therapy. The rearrangement joins TRBV27 to TRBJ1-2; D might be TRBD1 (6 bases). Written as DNA, the CDR3 is TGTGCCAGCAGTCCCGATGGACAGTTGGAGAACTATGGCTACACCTTC. Protein sequence: CASSPDGQLENYGYTF.